This T cell receptor beta chain derives from a study of shared clonotypes between healthy human individuals. Details on this clone: Antigen: not known.

Findings and caveats of the study: Incompleteness in sorted-subset sequencing, despite large depth, was shown by rarefaction. A handful of donors showed sharing of approximately 5% of naive CD4 clonotypes.

All donors were healthy HIV-negative adults lacking recent acute infections or vaccinations. Trimming left V 3 bases short and J 3 bases short, with 12 bases between. CDR3 length: 14 residues. Germline values: CDR1 MDHEN, CDR2 SYDVKM. Profiling relied on immunoSEQ multiplex PCR, and the TCRdb table lists in-frame clones only, not all of them. The table has over a million clones, around 98.5% seen once. The rearrangement uses TRBV28 and TRBJ2-7; D is unresolved. The sequenced material came from naive CD4+ T cells sorted from blood. Subset here: CD45RA+ positively selected. The sequence was obtained from a man in his thirties or forties in good health. The CDR3 protein is CASSFFPTNYEQYF. CDR3 DNA: TGTGCCAGCAGTTTTTTTCCTACCAACTACGAGCAGTACTTC.